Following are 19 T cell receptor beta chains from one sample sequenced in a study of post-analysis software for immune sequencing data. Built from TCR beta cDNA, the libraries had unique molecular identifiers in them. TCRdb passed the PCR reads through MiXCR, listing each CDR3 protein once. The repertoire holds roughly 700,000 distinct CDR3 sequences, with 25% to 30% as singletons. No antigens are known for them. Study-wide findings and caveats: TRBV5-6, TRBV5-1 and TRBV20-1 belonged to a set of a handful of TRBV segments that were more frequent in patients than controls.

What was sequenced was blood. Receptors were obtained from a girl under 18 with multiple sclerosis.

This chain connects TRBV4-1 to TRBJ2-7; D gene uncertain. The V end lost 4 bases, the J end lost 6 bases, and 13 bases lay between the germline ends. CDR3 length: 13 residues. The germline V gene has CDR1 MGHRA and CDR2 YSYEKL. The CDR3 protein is CASSLLGSREQYF. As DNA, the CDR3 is TGCGCCAGCAGCCTCTTAGGGTCTCGCGAGCAGTACTTC.

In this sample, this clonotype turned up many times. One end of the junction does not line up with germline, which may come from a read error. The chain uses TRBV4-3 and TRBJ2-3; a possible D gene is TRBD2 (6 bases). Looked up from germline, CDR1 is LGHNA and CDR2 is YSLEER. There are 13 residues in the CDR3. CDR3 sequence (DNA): TGTGCCAGCAGCCGGGGGAGCACAGATACGCAGTATTTT. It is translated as CASSRGSTDTQYF.

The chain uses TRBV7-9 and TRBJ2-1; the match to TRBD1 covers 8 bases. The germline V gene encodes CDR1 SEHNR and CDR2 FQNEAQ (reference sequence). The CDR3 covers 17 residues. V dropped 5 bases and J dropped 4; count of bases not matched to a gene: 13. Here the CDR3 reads CASSKPPQGATYNEQFF. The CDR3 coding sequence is TGTGCCAGCAGCAAACCCCCCCAGGGGGCGACTTACAATGAGCAGTTCTTC.

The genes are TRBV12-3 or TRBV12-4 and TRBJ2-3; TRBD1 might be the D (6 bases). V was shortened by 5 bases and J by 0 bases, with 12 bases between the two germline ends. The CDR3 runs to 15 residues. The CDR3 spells CASSEDRISTDTQYF. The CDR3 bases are TGTGCCAGCAGTGAGGACAGAATTAGCACAGATACGCAGTATTTT.

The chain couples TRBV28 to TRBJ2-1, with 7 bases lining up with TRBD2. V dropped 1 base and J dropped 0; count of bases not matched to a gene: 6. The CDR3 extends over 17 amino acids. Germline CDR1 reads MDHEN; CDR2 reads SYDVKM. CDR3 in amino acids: CASSLSVAGLSYNEQFF. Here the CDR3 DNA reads TGTGCCAGCAGTTTATCCGTAGCGGGCCTCTCCTACAATGAGCAGTTCTTC.

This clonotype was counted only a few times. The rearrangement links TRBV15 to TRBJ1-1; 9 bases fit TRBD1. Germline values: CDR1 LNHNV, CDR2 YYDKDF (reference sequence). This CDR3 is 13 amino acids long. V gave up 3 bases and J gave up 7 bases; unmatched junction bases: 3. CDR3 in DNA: TGTGCCACCAGCAGGCCGACAGGGGGTGAAGCTTTCTTT. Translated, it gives CATSRPTGGEAFF. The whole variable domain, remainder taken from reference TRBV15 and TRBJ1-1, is DAMVIQNPRYQVTQFGKPVTLSCSQTLNHNVMYWYQQKSSQAPKLLFHYYDKDFNNEADTPDNFQSRRPNTSFCFLDIRSPGLGDTAMYLCATSRPTGGEAFFGQGTRLTVV.

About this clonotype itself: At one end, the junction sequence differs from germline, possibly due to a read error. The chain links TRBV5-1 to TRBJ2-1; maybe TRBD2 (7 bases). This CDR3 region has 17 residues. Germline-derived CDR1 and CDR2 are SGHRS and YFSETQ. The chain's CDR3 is CASSLVGGGASYDEQFF. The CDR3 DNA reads TGCGCCAGCAGCTTGGTGGGAGGGGGAGCCTCCTACGATGAGCAGTTCTTC.

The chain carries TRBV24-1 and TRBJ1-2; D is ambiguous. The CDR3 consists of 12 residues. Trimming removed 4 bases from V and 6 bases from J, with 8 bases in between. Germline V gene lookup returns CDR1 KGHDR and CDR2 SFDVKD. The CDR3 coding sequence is TGTGCCACCAGTGAACATGAACATGGCTACACCTTC. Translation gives CATSEHEHGYTF.

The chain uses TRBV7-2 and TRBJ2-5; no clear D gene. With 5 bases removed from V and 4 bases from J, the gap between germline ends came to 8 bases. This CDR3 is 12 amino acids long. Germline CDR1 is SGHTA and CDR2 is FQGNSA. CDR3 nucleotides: TGTGCCAGCAGCGCCCAGACAGAGACCCAGTACTTC. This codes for CASSAQTETQYF.

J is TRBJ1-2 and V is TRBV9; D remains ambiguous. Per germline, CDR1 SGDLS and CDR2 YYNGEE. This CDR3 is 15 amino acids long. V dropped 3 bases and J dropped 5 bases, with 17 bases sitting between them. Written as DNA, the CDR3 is TGTGCCAGCAGCGCAGATATCCGGGCCGTATATGGCTACACCTTC. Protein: CASSADIRAVYGYTF. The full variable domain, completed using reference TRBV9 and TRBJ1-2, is DSGVTQTPKHLITATGQRVTLRCSPRSGDLSVYWYQQSLDQGLQFLIQYYNGEERAKGNILERFSAQQFPDLHSELNLSSLELGDSALYFCASSADIRAVYGYTFGSGTRLTVV.

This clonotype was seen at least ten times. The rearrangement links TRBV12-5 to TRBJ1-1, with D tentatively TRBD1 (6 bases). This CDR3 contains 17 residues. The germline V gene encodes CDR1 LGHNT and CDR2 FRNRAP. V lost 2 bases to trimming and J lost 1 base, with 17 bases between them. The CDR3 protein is CASGLTPWTDENTEAFF. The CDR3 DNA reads TGTGCTAGTGGTTTGACTCCTTGGACAGACGAGAACACTGAAGCTTTCTTT.

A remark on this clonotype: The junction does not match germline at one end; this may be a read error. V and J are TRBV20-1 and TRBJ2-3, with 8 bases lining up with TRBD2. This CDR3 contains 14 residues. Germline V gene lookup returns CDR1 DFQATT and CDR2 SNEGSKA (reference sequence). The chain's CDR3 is CSARGLEGTDTQYF. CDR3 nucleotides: TGCAGTGCTAGGGGACTAGAGGGCACGGATACGCAGTATTTT.

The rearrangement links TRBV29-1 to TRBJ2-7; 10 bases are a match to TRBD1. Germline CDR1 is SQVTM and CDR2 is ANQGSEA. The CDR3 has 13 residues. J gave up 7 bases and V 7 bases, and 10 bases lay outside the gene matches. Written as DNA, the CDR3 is TGCAGCGCCCAGGGACAGGGGACGAGTGAGCAGTACTTC. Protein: CSAQGQGTSEQYF.

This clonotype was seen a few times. The CDR3 spells CASLEETDTQYF. For the CDR3, the DNA is TGTGCCAGCTTAGAAGAAACAGATACGCAGTATTTT. The rearrangement joins TRBV6-6 to TRBJ2-3; no clear D. The CDR3 consists of 12 residues. Trimming took 8 bases from V and 3 from J, leaving 9 bases between them. Germline assignment: CDR1 MNHNY and CDR2 SVGAGI (reference sequence).

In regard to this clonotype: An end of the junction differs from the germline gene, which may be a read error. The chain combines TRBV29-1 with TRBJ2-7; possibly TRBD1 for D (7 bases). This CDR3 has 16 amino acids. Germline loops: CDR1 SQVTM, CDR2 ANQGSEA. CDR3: CNVVGQGGVDSYEQYF. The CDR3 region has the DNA TGCAACGTTGTGGGGCAGGGGGGCGTAGACTCCTACGAGCAGTACTTC.

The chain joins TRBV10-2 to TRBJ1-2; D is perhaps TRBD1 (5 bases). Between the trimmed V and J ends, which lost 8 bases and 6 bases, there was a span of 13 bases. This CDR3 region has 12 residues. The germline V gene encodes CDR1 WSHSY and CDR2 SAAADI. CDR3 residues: CASRDGGDGYTF. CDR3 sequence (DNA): TGCGCCAGCCGGGACGGCGGGGATGGCTACACCTTC.

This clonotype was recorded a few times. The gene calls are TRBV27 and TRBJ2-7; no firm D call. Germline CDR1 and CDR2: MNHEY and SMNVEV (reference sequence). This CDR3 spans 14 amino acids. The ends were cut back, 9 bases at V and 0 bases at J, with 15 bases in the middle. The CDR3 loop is CASRWTDYSYEQYF. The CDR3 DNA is TGTGCCAGTAGATGGACGGATTACTCCTACGAGCAGTACTTC.

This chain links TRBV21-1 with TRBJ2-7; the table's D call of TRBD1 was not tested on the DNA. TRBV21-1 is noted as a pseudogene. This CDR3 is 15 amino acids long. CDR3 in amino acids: CASSSQGRSSYEQYF. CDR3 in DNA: TGTGCCAGCAGCTCACAGGGTAGGAGCTCCTACGAGCAGTACTTC.

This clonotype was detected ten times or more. The CDR3 bases are TGCAGCGCGGGGACCGGGACCCTTGGGGAGACCCAGTACTTC. Translation: CSAGTGTLGETQYF. The V gene is TRBV29-1, the J gene TRBJ2-5; D may be TRBD1 or TRBD2 (5 bases each). Germline lookup yields CDR1 SQVTM and CDR2 ANQGSEA. Trimming pared 7 bases from V and 5 bases from J, leaving 20 bases between. This CDR3 is 14 amino acids long.